This T cell receptor beta chain was obtained from a study of blood T cells in healthy people across ages. Primers used in a second PCR of roughly 7 to 12 cycles were a sample-barcoded 5' primer and a J-beta primer mix. TCRdb redid the calling of the 5' RACE reads with MiXCR, one entry per CDR3 protein. The sample consists of roughly 1 million distinct CDR3 sequences, around 27% of them appearing once. This clonotype was counted only a few times. V lost 3 bases and J lost 1, with 9 bases in between. CDR3 length: 14 residues. The germline V gene has CDR1 MNHEY and CDR2 SVGEGT. This sample was also put to use in a study of T cells of mothers and their children.

Sequences were obtained from blood. The receptor was derived from a girl aged 2 to 9 in good health. V usage is TRBV6-2 or TRBV6-3 and J usage is TRBJ1-1, with D hard to call. The CDR3 loop reads CASSYTAGNTEAFF. CDR3 sequence (DNA): TGTGCCAGCAGTTATACCGCGGGGAACACTGAAGCTTTCTTT.